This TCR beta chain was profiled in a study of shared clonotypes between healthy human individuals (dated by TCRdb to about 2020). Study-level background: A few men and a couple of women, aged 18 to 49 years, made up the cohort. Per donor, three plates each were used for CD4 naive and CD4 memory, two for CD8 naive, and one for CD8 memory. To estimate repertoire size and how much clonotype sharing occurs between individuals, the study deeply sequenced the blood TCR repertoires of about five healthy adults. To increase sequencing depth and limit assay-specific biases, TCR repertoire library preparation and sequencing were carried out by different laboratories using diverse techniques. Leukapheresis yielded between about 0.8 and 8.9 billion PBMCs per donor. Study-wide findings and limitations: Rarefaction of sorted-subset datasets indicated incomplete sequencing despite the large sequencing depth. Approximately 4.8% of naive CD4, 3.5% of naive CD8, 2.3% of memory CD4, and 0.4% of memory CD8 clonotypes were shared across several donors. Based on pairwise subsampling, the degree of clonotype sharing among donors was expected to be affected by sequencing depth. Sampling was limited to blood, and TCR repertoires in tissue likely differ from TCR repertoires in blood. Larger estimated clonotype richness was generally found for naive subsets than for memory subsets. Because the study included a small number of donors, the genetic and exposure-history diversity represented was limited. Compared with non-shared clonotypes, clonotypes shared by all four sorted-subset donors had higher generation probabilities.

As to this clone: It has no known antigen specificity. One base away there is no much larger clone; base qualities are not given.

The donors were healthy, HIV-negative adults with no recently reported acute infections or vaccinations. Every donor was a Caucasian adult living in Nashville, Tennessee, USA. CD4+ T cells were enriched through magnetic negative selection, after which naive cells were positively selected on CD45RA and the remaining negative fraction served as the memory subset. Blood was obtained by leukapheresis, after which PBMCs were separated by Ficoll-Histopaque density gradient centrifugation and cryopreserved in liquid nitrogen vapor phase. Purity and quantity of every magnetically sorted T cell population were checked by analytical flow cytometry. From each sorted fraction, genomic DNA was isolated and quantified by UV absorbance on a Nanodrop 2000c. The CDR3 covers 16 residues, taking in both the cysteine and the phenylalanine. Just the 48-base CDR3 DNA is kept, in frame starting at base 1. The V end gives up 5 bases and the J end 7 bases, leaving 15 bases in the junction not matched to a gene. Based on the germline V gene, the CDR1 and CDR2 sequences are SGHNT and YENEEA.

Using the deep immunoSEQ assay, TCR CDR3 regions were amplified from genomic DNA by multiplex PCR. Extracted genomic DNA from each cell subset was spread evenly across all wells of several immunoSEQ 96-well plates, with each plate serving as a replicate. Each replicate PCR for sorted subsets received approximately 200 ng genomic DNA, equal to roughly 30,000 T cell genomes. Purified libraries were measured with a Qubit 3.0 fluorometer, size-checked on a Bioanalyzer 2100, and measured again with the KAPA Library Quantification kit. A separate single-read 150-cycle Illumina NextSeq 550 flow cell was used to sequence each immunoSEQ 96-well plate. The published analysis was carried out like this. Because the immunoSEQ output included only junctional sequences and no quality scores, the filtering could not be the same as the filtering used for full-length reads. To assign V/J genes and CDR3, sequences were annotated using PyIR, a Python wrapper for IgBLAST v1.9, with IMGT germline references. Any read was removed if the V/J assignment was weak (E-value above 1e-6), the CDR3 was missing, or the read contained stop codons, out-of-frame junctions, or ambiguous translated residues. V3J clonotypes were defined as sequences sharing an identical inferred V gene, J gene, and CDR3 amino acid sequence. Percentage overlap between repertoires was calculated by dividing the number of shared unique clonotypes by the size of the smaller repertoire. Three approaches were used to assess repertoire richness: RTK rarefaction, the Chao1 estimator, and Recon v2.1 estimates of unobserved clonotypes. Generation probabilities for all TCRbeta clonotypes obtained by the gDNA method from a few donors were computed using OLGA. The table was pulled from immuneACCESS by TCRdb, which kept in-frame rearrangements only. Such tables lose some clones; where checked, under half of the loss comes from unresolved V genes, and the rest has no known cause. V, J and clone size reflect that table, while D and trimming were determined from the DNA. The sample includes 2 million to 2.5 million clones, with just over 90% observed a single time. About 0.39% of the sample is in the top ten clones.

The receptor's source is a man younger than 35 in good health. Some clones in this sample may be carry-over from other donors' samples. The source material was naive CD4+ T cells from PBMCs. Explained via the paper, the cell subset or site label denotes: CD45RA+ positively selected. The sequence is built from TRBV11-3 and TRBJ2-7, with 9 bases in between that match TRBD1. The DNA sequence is TGTGCCAGCAGCCAAGGGACAGGGATGGGGTACGGGGAGCAGTACTTC. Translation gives CASSQGTGMGYGEQYF.